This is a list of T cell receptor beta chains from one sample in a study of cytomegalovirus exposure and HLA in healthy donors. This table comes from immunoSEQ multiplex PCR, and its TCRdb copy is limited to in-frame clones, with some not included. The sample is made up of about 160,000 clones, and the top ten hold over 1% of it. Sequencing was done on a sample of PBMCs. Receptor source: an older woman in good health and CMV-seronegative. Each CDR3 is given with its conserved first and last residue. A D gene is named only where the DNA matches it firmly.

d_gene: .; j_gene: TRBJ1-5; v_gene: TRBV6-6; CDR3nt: TGTGCCAGCAGTTACTATAGGGGGAGCAATCAGCCCCAGCATTTT; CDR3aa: CASSYYRGSNQPQHF
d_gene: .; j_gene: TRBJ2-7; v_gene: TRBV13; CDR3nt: TGTGCCAGCAGCGGCACAGGGTGGGACTACGAGCAGTACTTC; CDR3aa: CASSGTGWDYEQYF
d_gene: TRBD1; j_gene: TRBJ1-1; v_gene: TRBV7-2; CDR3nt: TGTGCCAGCAGCTCGCGACAGGGGGCGTACACTGAAGCTTTCTTT; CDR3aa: CASSSRQGAYTEAFF
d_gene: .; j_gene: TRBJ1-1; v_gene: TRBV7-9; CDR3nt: TGTGCCAGCAGCGACTCGAGGCGGGAGAACACTGAAGCTTTCTTT; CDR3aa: CASSDSRRENTEAFF
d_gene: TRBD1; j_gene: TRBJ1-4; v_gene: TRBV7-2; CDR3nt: TGTGCCAGCAGCTCCGGGACAGGGGGGGGAGCAACTAATGAAAAACTGTTTTTT; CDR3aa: CASSSGTGGGATNEKLFF
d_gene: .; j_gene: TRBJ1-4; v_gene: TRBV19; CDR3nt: TGTGCCAGTAGTTACCGGTCGAGGCCGCGAGAAAAACTGTTTTTT; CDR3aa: CASSYRSRPREKLFF
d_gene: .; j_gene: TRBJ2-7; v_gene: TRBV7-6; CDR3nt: TGTGCCAGCAGCTTAGGCCGGGGTCTGCCCTACGAGCAGTACTTC; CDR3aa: CASSLGRGLPYEQYF
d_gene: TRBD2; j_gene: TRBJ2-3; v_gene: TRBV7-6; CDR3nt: TGTGCCAGCCTGGAAGGGACTAGCTTCACAGATACGCAGTATTTT; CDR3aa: CASLEGTSFTDTQYF
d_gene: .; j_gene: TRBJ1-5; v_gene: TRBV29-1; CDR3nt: TGCAGCGTTAGTTGGACAGCTGACTCAAATCAGCCCCAGCATTTT; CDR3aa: CSVSWTADSNQPQHF
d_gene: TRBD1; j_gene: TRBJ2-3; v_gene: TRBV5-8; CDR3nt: TGTGCCAGCAGCCGGAACGGACAGGCCATCACAGATACGCAGTATTTT; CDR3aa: CASSRNGQAITDTQYF
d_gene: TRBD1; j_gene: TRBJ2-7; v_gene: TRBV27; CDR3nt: TGTGCCAGCCACGGACAGGGTTTGCGCGAGCAGTACTTC; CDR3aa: CASHGQGLREQYF
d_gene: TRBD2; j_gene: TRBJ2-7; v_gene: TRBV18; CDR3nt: TGTGCCAGCTCACCGGGACTAGCGGGAGATTACGAGCAGTACTTC; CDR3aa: CASSPGLAGDYEQYF
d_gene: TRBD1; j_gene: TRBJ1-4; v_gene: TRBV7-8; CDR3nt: TGTGCCAGCAGCAACCCGACAGGGATCGGCACTAATGAAAAACTGTTTTTT; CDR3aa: CASSNPTGIGTNEKLFF